This TCR beta chain was profiled in a study of tumor-infiltrating lymphocytes in primary liver carcinoma. Study-level background: Enrolled patients were male and female, aged 30 to 69 years. Study findings and constraints: Tumor-blood pairs (like tumor-adjacent pairs) overlapped less than tumor region pairs did. Tumor top-250-clone fraction significantly exceeded that of blood (p = 0.039).

The V gene's germline CDR1 is GTSNPN and CDR2 SVGIG (reference sequence). V was shortened by 3 bases and J by 4 bases, with 10 bases between the two germline ends. The CDR3 is 14 residues long. Alongside blood RNA obtained from unsorted whole blood, germline DNA was also extracted. Before any surgery took place, about 3.8 milliliters of peripheral blood were collected. Production of TCR beta cDNA used approximately 0.55 ug total RNA together with a constant-region primer. It was through three nested multiplex PCR rounds of slightly modified ARM-PCR that TCR beta libraries arose. Primers for the first two PCR rounds were TRBV1-TRBV30 forward primers and a C-beta reverse primer (about 9 cycles per round). TCRdb re-derived calls from the multiplex PCR reads in MiXCR, one entry per CDR3 protein. Of hundreds of thousands of distinct CDR3 sequences listed, roughly two thirds are singletons. A single count supports this clonotype. Its antigen is as yet unknown. No conserved phenylalanine or tryptophan ends this CDR3, so it is likely a read error.

Material for sequencing was peripheral blood. V and J are TRBV30 and TRBJ1-6; perhaps TRBD1 as D (5 bases). The receptor was derived from a man aged 40-49 years with primary liver carcinoma and hepatitis B virus infection. The CDR3 bases are TGTGCCTGGAGGCCGACAGTATATAATTCACCCCTCCACTCT. Its protein is CAWRPTVYNSPLHS.